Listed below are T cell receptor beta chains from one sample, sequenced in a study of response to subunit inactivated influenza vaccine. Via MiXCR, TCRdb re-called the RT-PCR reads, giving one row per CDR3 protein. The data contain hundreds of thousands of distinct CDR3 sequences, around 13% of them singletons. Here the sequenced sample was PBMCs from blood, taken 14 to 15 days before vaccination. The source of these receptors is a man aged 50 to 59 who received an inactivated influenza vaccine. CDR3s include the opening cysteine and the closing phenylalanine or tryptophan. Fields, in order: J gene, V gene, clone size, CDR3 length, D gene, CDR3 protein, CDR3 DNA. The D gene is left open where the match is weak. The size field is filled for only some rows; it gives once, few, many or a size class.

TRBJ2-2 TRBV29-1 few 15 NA CSVVGSGSNTGELFF TGCAGCGTTGTGGGAAGCGGGTCGAACACCGGGGAGCTGTTTTTT
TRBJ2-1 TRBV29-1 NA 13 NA CSVERANYNEQFF TGCAGCGTCGAGCGGGCTAATTACAATGAGCAGTTCTTC
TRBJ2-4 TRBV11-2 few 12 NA CASSPLSGLGYF TGTGCCAGCAGCCCTCTTTCAGGCCTCGGGTACTTC
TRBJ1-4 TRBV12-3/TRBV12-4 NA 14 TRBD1 CASRMGQTNEKLFF TGTGCCAGCAGAATGGGACAGACGAATGAAAAACTGTTTTTT
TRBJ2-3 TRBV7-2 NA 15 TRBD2 CASSPWTSGTDTQYF TGTGCCAGCAGCCCCTGGACTAGCGGCACAGATACGCAGTATTTT
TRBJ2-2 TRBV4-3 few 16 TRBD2 CASSQELAVNTGELFF TGCGCCAGCAGCCAAGAACTAGCGGTGAACACCGGGGAGCTGTTTTTT
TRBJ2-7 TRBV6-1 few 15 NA CASSALGQRRDEQYF TGTGCCAGCAGTGCCCTGGGACAGAGGAGGGACGAGCAGTACTTC
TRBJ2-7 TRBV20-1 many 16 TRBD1 CSATGTGGGGRYEQYF TGCAGTGCTACCGGGACAGGGGGCGGAGGTCGCTACGAGCAGTACTTC
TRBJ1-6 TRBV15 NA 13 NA CATSRVGVSPLHF TGTGCCACCAGCAGAGTCGGGGTTTCACCCCTCCACTTT
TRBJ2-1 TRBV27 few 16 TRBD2 CASTRTSGPFYNEQFF TGTGCCAGCACCCGGACTAGCGGGCCCTTTTACAATGAGCAGTTCTTC
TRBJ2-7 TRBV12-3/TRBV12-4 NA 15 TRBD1 CASSTIGTGVGEQYF TGTGCCAGCAGCACCATCGGGACAGGGGTGGGGGAGCAGTACTTC
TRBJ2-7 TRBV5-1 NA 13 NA CASSLATYYEQYF TGCGCCAGCAGCTTGGCCACTTATTACGAGCAGTACTTC
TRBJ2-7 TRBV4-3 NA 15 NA CASRGSHGGVYEQYF TGCGCCAGCAGAGGATCCCATGGTGGAGTCTACGAGCAGTACTTC
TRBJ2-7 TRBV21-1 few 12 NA CASSRVGCEQYF TGTGCCAGCAGCCGAGTGGGGTGCGAGCAGTACTTC
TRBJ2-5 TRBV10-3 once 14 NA CATKSTQRAETQYF TGTGCCACAAAATCGACCCAACGGGCGGAGACCCAGTACTTC
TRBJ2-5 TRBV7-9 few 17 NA CASSLARLVGYQETQYF TGTGCCAGCAGCTTAGCGCGCCTAGTGGGTTACCAAGAGACCCAGTACTTC
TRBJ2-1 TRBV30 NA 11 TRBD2 CAWSVGEGQFF TGTGCCTGGAGTGTGGGGGAGGGCCAGTTCTTC
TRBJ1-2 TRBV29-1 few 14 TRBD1 CSVPTGTANYGYTF TGCAGCGTTCCGACCGGGACAGCTAACTATGGCTACACCTTC
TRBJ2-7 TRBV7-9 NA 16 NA CASSTTRVHTTYEQYF TGTGCCAGCAGCACCACAAGGGTCCACACAACCTACGAGCAGTACTTC
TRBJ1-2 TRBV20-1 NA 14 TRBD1 CSARDVQGAYGYTF TGCAGTGCTAGAGATGTTCAGGGGGCGTATGGCTACACCTTC
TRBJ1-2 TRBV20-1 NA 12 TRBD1 CSARTGAYGYTF TGCAGTGCGAGGACAGGGGCCTATGGCTACACCTTC
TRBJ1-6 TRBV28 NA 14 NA CASSGPDYNSPLHF TGTGCCAGCAGTGGACCCGATTATAATTCACCCCTCCACTTT
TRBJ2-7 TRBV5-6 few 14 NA CASSEDRIGDEQYF TGTGCCAGCAGCGAGGACCGGATCGGCGACGAGCAGTACTTC
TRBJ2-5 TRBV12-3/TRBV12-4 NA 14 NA CASSLETVTETQYF TGTGCCAGCAGTTTAGAGACAGTTACAGAGACCCAGTACTTC
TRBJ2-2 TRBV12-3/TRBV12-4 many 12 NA CASSISGGELFF TGTGCCAGCAGTATCTCGGGCGGGGAGCTGTTTTTT
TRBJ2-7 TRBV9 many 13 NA CASSGTQGYEQYF TGTGCCAGCAGCGGAACACAGGGCTACGAGCAGTACTTC
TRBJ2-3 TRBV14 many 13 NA CASSQDYLDTQYF TGTGCCAGCAGCCAAGATTACCTAGATACGCAGTATTTT
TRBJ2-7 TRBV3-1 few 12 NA CASSQEHRGQYF TGTGCCAGCAGCCAAGAGCATCGCGGGCAGTACTTC
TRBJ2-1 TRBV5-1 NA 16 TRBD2 CASSKLAGGPENEQFF TGCGCCAGCAGCAAGCTAGCGGGAGGGCCGGAGAATGAGCAGTTCTTC
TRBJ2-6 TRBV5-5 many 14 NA CASSLYSGANVLTF TGTGCCAGCAGCTTGTACTCTGGGGCCAACGTCCTGACTTTC
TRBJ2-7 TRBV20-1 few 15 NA CSARDGTGTKFEQYF TGCAGTGCTAGAGATGGTACAGGGACAAAATTCGAGCAGTACTTC
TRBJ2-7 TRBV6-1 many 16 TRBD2 CASRPTSGRGAYEQYF TGTGCCAGCAGACCTACTAGCGGGAGGGGGGCCTACGAGCAGTACTTC
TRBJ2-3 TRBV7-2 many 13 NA CASSPRGGDTQYF TGTGCCAGCAGTCCAAGGGGGGGAGATACGCAGTATTTT
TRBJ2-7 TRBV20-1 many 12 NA CSAGPWESEQYF TGCAGTGCGGGCCCGTGGGAGAGCGAGCAGTACTTC
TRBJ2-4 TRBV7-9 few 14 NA CASSAAWGKNIQYF TGTGCCAGCAGCGCTGCGTGGGGCAAAAACATTCAGTACTTC